Shown below are 8 T cell receptor beta chains from a single sample sequenced in a study of metastatic and nonmetastatic thyroid tumors. Nobody among the patients had been given any treatment before thyroid surgery. TCRdb re-called the PCR reads with MiXCR. There are around 30,000 clones in the sample; around a quarter occur only once, and less than 15% lies in the top ten. The sequencing input was blood. Receptors were obtained from a female donor with papillary thyroid cancer or a benign thyroid nodule (not recorded which). Some clones in this sample may be carry-over from other donors' samples.

This clone was detected ten times or more. V is TRBV27 and J is TRBJ1-5; D possibly corresponds to TRBD1 (6 bases). The V gene's germline CDR1 is MNHEY and CDR2 SMNVEV (reference sequence). The CDR3 totals 15 residues. Trimming stripped 2 bases from V and 3 bases from J, with 11 bases between. The CDR3 bases are TGTGCCAGCAGTTTAATAGGGGGGCTCAATCAGCCCCAGCATTTT. This translates into CASSLIGGLNQPQHF.

The sample holds many counts of this clone. Other DNA sequences in the same sample also yield this CDR3. The CDR3 loop reads CASSQAGPTSYEQYF. The CDR3 bases are TGTGCCAGCAGCCAAGCCGGACCGACCTCCTACGAGCAGTACTTC. This chain joins TRBV4-2 and TRBJ2-7; unclear D gene. Germline CDR1 reads LGHNA; CDR2 reads YNFKEQ. V gave up 1 base and J gave up 0 bases, with 10 bases separating them. The CDR3 consists of 15 residues.

In its sample, this clone was seen a few times. V usage is TRBV12-3 or TRBV12-4 and J usage is TRBJ2-2; no definite D call. This CDR3 has 15 residues. With 10 bases removed from V and 2 bases from J, the gap between germline ends came to 17 bases. The DNA of the CDR3 is TGTGCCATCATTTTATCGGGCGCAAACACCGGGGAGCTGTTTTTT. This codes for CAIILSGANTGELFF.

In its sample, this clone was seen a few times. A junction boundary mismatches the germline segment, possibly from a read error. The V and J genes are TRBV6-5 and TRBJ2-7; D unclear. The CDR3 is made up of 14 amino acids. Germline V gives CDR1 MNHEY, CDR2 SVGAGI. CDR3 DNA: TGTGCCAGCAGTTACGCCGGGTCGCCCTACGAGCATTACTTC. This translates into CASSYAGSPYEHYF.

This clone was observed at least ten times. The chain links TRBV11-3 to TRBJ2-7; 9 bases map to TRBD2. The length of the CDR3 is 15 residues. The germline V gene encodes CDR1 SGHNT and CDR2 YENEEA. The J segment lost 4 bases and the V segment lost 1 base, leaving 5 bases of the junction unmatched. CDR3 region: CASSLGRGGRYEQYF. The CDR3 DNA reads TGTGCCAGCAGCTTAGGGCGGGGGGGACGTTACGAGCAGTACTTC.

This clone was recorded many times. The rearrangement uses TRBV29-1 and TRBJ1-2; no firm D call. This CDR3 has 10 residues. Trimming took off 4 bases at V and 8 bases at J, with 8 bases between the two ends. Germline assignment: CDR1 SQVTM and CDR2 ANQGSEA. DNA of the CDR3: TGCAGCGTTGCTGGGAAGGGCTACACCTTC. Its translation: CSVAGKGYTF.

This clone occurred many times. Distinct nucleotide sequences in the sample also encode this CDR3. The chain joins TRBV9 to TRBJ2-2; D call uncertain. CDR3 length equals 13 residues. In germline, CDR1 is SGDLS, CDR2 YYNGEE. V dropped 0 bases and J dropped 7 bases, with 7 bases sitting between them. CDR3 region: CASSVVLGGELFF. DNA of the CDR3: TGTGCCAGCAGCGTAGTATTGGGCGGGGAGCTGTTTTTT.

Regarding this clone: A read error may explain this, as a much larger clone is one base away. V gene TRBV2 combines with J gene TRBJ2-5; possibly TRBD1 for D (7 bases). The CDR3 totals 14 residues. Between the trimmed V and J ends, which lost 7 bases and 4 bases, there was a span of 16 bases. The germline V gene has CDR1 SNHLY and CDR2 FYNNEI. This CDR3 is CASNVRQGGETQYF. For the CDR3, the DNA is TGTGCCAGCAATGTGAGGCAGGGGGGAGAGACCCAGTACTTC.